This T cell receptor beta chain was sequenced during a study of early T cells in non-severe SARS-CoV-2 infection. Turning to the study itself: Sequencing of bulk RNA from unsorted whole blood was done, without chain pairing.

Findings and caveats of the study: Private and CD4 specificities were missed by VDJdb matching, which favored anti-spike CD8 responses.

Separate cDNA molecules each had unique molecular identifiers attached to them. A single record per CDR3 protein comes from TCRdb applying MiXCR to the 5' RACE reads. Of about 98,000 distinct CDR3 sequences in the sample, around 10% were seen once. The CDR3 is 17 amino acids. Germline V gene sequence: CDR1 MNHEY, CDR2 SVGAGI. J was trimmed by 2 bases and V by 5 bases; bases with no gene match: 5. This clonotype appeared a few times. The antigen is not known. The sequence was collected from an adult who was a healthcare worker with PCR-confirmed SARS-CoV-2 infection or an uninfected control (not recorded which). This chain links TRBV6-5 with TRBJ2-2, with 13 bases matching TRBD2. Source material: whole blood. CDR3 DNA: TGTGCCAGCAGTCCCGGGACTAGCGGGATAAACACCGGGGAGCTGTTTTTT. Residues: CASSPGTSGINTGELFF.